The 30 T cell receptor beta chains listed next were all sequenced from one sample in a study of OX40 agonist ivuxolimab in advanced cancers. Profiling relied on immunoSEQ multiplex PCR, and the TCRdb table lists in-frame clones only, not all of them. The sample has some 73,000 clones, 70% to 90% seen once. Sequences were derived from CD4+ or CD8+ T cells sorted from blood, sampled in a trial of the OX40 agonist ivuxolimab. Receptor source: an adult with an advanced solid tumor such as melanoma, head and neck, liver or kidney cancer.

J is TRBJ2-6 and V is TRBV10-2, with D unclear. Trimming removed 5 bases at V and 0 bases at J, with 8 bases between. Per the germline V gene, CDR1 is WSHSY and CDR2 is SAAADI. CDR3 size: 15 residues. This chain's CDR3 is CASSPRYSGANVLTF. In DNA, the CDR3 is TGCGCCAGCAGTCCCAGATACTCTGGGGCCAACGTCCTGACTTTC.

This chain links TRBV30 with TRBJ2-5; D ambiguous. The germline V gene encodes CDR1 GTSNPN and CDR2 SVGIG (reference sequence). Trimming shortened V by 2 bases and J by 1 base, and 8 bases separated the two germline ends. The CDR3 is made up of 13 amino acids. CDR3 residues: CAWSFRSQETQYF. The DNA for the CDR3 is TGTGCCTGGAGTTTCCGGTCCCAAGAGACCCAGTACTTC. Supplemented by reference TRBV30 and TRBJ2-5, the full variable domain reads SQTIHQWPATLVQPVGSPLSLECTVEGTSNPNLYWYRQAAGRGLQLLFYSVGIGQISSEVPQNLSASRPQDRQFILSSKKLLLSDSGFYLCAWSFRSQETQYFGPGTRLLVL.

The chain has TRBV11-2 and TRBJ1-1; D is unresolved. Trimming left V 3 bases short and J 4 bases short, with 12 bases between. This CDR3 contains 14 residues. The germline gives CDR1 SGHAT, CDR2 FQNNGV. The CDR3 sequence: CASSFTAGVTEAFF. The CDR3 DNA sequence: TGTGCCAGCAGCTTTACGGCAGGCGTCACTGAAGCTTTCTTT.

This sequence joins TRBV4-1 and TRBJ2-5, with a weak D call TRBD1 (6 bases). The CDR3 has 14 amino acids. V lost 8 bases and J lost 0, with 13 bases in between. Looked up from germline, CDR1 is MGHRA and CDR2 is YSYEKL. The CDR3 sequence: CASGRQVNQETQYF. CDR3 bases: TGCGCCAGCGGGAGACAGGTCAACCAAGAGACCCAGTACTTC.

The J gene is TRBJ1-4, the V gene TRBV4-3, with D unresolved. The germline V and J ends were trimmed by 1 base and 3 bases, with 9 bases remaining between them. The CDR3 contains 15 residues. CDR1 is LGHNA, CDR2 YSLEER, per germline. The CDR3 is CASSQGLTPNEKLFF. In DNA form, the CDR3 reads TGCGCCAGCAGCCAAGGACTTACACCTAATGAAAAACTGTTTTTT.

The chain uses TRBV4-3 and TRBJ2-5; 8 bases line up with TRBD1. The V gene end was trimmed by 0 bases and the J gene end by 5 bases; junction bases not matched to a gene: 8. Germline V lookup: CDR1 LGHNA, CDR2 YSLEER. The CDR3 sequence is 16 residues long. CDR3 coding DNA: TGCGCCAGCAGCCAAGATCGCGGGACAGGTGGCGAGACCCAGTACTTC. This sequence encodes CASSQDRGTGGETQYF.

The rearrangement uses TRBV28 and TRBJ2-7; 13 bases fit TRBD2. The trim removed 5 bases at V and 2 bases at J, leaving 6 bases unmatched. CDR1 and CDR2 from the germline V gene are MDHEN and SYDVKM. The CDR3 extends over 16 amino acids. CDR3 in amino acids: CASSPWTSGSAYEQYF. CDR3 nucleotide sequence: TGTGCCAGCAGTCCATGGACTAGCGGGAGTGCCTACGAGCAGTACTTC.

The chain uses TRBV7-8 and TRBJ2-7; D might be TRBD1 (6 bases). There are 14 residues in the CDR3. The germline V gene encodes CDR1 SGHVS and CDR2 FQNEAQ. Trimming took 5 bases from V and 3 from J, leaving 14 bases between them. CDR3 in DNA: TGTGCCAGCAGCATTACAGGGCCAGGCTACGAGCAGTACTTC. It yields the protein CASSITGPGYEQYF.

The CDR3 protein is CASSQEPTGRFLGPLHF. CDR3 nucleotide sequence: TGTGCCAGCAGCCAAGAACCGACAGGGCGTTTTTTAGGGCCCCTCCACTTT. V usage is TRBV4-2 and J usage is TRBJ1-6, with 7 nucleotides matching TRBD1. J lost 13 bases, V lost 0 bases, and 15 bases had no gene match. Germline V gene lookup returns CDR1 LGHNA and CDR2 YNFKEQ. There are 17 residues in the CDR3.

V gene TRBV4-1 combines with J gene TRBJ2-5, with D tentatively TRBD1 (6 bases). The CDR3 consists of 17 residues. Germline loops: CDR1 MGHRA, CDR2 YSYEKL. With 6 bases removed from V and 1 base from J, the gap between germline ends came to 21 bases. CDR3 amino acids: CASRARWFDRIQETQYF. As DNA, the CDR3 is TGCGCCAGCAGGGCAAGATGGTTTGACAGGATCCAAGAGACCCAGTACTTC.

This chain uses TRBV7-1 with TRBJ2-7, with 12 bases matching TRBD1. TRBV7-1 is an open reading frame, and its role is uncertain. The CDR3 runs to 13 residues. The V segment lost 5 bases and the J segment 7 bases; nucleotides outside the gene matches: 3. The CDR3 DNA follows: TGTGCCAGCAGCCGGGACAGGGGGCGGGAGCAGTACTTC. This translates into CASSRDRGREQYF.

The chain recombines TRBV7-9 with TRBJ2-3; 11 nucleotides align to TRBD2. This CDR3 is 16 amino acids long. Germline CDR1 SEHNR, CDR2 FQNEAQ (reference sequence). J lost 5 bases, V lost 3 bases, and 7 bases had no gene match. CDR3 sequence: CASSFLAGGQVDTQYF. CDR3 in DNA: TGTGCCAGCAGCTTTTTAGCGGGGGGGCAGGTAGATACGCAGTATTTT.

The chain couples TRBV28 to TRBJ1-6; 12 bases are a match to TRBD1. In germline, CDR1 is MDHEN, CDR2 SYDVKM. There are 18 residues in the CDR3. Trimming removed 4 bases from V and 9 bases from J; junction bases left unmatched: 13. The chain's CDR3 is CASSSPVGQGAMGSPLHF. Written as DNA, the CDR3 is TGTGCCAGCAGTTCCCCCGTGGGACAGGGGGCCATGGGTTCACCCCTCCACTTT.

This clone was detected a few times. J is TRBJ2-7 and V is TRBV4-2, with TRBD2 matching over 16 bases. Per germline, CDR1 LGHNA and CDR2 YNFKEQ. The CDR3 consists of 20 residues. V gave up 3 bases and J gave up 0 bases; unmatched junction bases: 11. The CDR3, as DNA: TGTGCCAGCAGCCACCTTACCGGGACTAGCGGGAGGGCGACCTCCTACGAGCAGTACTTC. Its protein product is CASSHLTGTSGRATSYEQYF.

The gene calls are TRBV25-1 and TRBJ2-1; either TRBD1 or TRBD2 may supply D (5 bases each). The CDR3 sequence is 16 residues long. V was trimmed by 3 bases and J by 6 bases, leaving 18 bases between them. In germline, CDR1 is MGHDK, CDR2 SYGVNS. The CDR3 region is CASSDHRRAGTNEQFF. CDR3 bases: TGTGCCAGCAGTGACCACCGACGGGCAGGGACCAATGAGCAGTTCTTC.

This sequence joins TRBV28 and TRBJ2-7; 7 bases fit TRBD2. Germline CDR1 reads MDHEN; CDR2 reads SYDVKM. The CDR3 is made up of 14 amino acids. Trimming removed 5 bases from V and 2 bases from J; junction bases left unmatched: 6. DNA of the CDR3: TGTGCCAGCAGTAGTCGAGCGGGGACCTACGAGCAGTACTTC. It yields the protein CASSSRAGTYEQYF.

V is TRBV15 and J is TRBJ2-1; D call uncertain. The germline V gene has CDR1 LNHNV and CDR2 YYDKDF (reference sequence). Trimming took off 0 bases at V and 2 bases at J, with 8 bases between the two ends. This CDR3 contains 15 residues. The CDR3 DNA sequence: TGTGCCACCAGCAGAGAATTGACGGCCTACAATGAGCAGTTCTTC. As protein: CATSRELTAYNEQFF.

CDR3 DNA sequence: TGTGCCAGCAGCGGGGCCGGGACTAGCACAGATACGCAGTATTTT. Translated, it gives CASSGAGTSTDTQYF. The rearrangement uses TRBV9 and TRBJ2-3, with a possible D match to TRBD2 (6 bases). With 3 bases removed from V and 0 bases from J, the gap between germline ends came to 11 bases. CDR3 length: 15 residues. The germline CDR1 and CDR2 sequences are SGDLS and YYNGEE.

The gene calls are TRBV7-2 and TRBJ2-3, with D perhaps matching TRBD2 (6 bases). V lost 2 bases and J lost 5, with 17 bases in between. The CDR3 length is 16 residues. The germline V gene has CDR1 SGHTA and CDR2 FQGNSA. Written as DNA, the CDR3 is TGTGCCAGCAGCTTACCCGGACTAAGAATCGGAGATACGCAGTATTTT. Translating gives CASSLPGLRIGDTQYF.

The rearrangement links TRBV4-2 to TRBJ2-1; TRBD2 agrees at 9 bases. CDR3 length: 15 residues. J gave up 8 bases and V 0 bases, and 5 bases lay outside the gene matches. Per the germline V gene, CDR1 is LGHNA and CDR2 is YNFKEQ. CDR3 in DNA: TGTGCCAGCAGCCAAGAGGGACTAGCTATCTATGAGCAGTTCTTC. Translated: CASSQEGLAIYEQFF.

V is TRBV6-1 and J is TRBJ2-7; D is tentatively TRBD1 or TRBD2 (5 bases each). Germline V lookup: CDR1 MNHNS, CDR2 SASEGT. This CDR3 region has 13 residues. Trimming took 5 bases from V and 1 from J, leaving 9 bases between them. CDR3 nucleotides: TGTGCCAGCAGTATGGGACCTTCCTACGAGCAGTACTTC. Residues: CASSMGPSYEQYF.

This clone was detected only a few times. The chain joins TRBV15 to TRBJ1-5, with D perhaps matching TRBD1 (5 bases). Trimming cost V 8 bases and J 6 bases, with 17 bases left between them. This CDR3 region has 14 residues. Germline V gene sequence: CDR1 LNHNV, CDR2 YYDKDF (reference sequence). The DNA of the CDR3 is TGTGCCACCGGGAGGGGAGGGTCAAGTCAGCCCCAGCATTTT. Translated: CATGRGGSSQPQHF.

The chain recombines TRBV10-3 with TRBJ2-2, with TRBD2 identical over 11 bases. V shed 5 bases and J 0 bases; nucleotides not matched to a gene: 8. From germline, CDR1 is ENHRY and CDR2 SYGVKD. This CDR3 region has 18 residues. CDR3 sequence: CAISSPTSGIANTGELFF. The CDR3 nucleotides are TGTGCCATCAGTTCCCCGACTAGCGGGATAGCGAACACCGGGGAGCTGTTTTTT.

There are many counts of this clone. V is TRBV4-3 and J is TRBJ2-1; D perhaps matches TRBD2 (5 bases). The V end was cut by 6 bases, the J end by 9 bases, with 12 bases between. The CDR3 has 12 residues. Germline CDR1 reads LGHNA; CDR2 reads YSLEER. The CDR3 DNA reads as TGCGCCAGCAGGGCCTACAGCGGTGAGCAGTTCTTC. Translated: CASRAYSGEQFF.

The chain employs TRBV7-2 and TRBJ2-1; 8 nucleotides line up with TRBD1. V dropped 1 base and J dropped 9; count of bases not matched to a gene: 8. CDR3 size: 15 residues. Germline CDR1 and CDR2: SGHTA and FQGNSA. The CDR3: CASSLEAQGVGEQFF. In nucleotides, the CDR3 is TGTGCCAGCAGCTTAGAGGCACAGGGGGTAGGTGAGCAGTTCTTC.

This clone showed up just once. This chain links TRBV27 with TRBJ2-2; 7 bases fit TRBD1. J lost 5 bases, V lost 2 bases, and 2 bases had no gene match. Germline V gene lookup returns CDR1 MNHEY and CDR2 SMNVEV (reference sequence). The CDR3 runs to 14 residues. CDR3 protein: CASSLEGATGELFF. As DNA, the CDR3 is TGTGCCAGCAGTTTAGAGGGGGCTACCGGGGAGCTGTTTTTT.

The V and J genes are TRBV29-1 and TRBJ2-1; D unclear. Germline V CDR1 and CDR2: SQVTM, ANQGSEA. Trimming took off 5 bases at V and 10 bases at J, with 12 bases between the two ends. The CDR3 has 11 amino acids. This chain's CDR3 is CSVRPAREQFF. The CDR3 nucleotides are TGCAGCGTTAGGCCGGCCCGGGAGCAGTTCTTC.

The CDR3: CASSRGLTDNEQFF. The DNA of the CDR3 is TGTGCCAGCAGCCGGGGGCTAACTGACAATGAGCAGTTCTTC. The genes are TRBV5-6 and TRBJ2-1; D tentatively reads TRBD1 or TRBD2 (6 bases each). V was shortened by 4 bases and J by 5 bases, with 13 bases between the two germline ends. The CDR3 consists of 14 residues. The germline gives CDR1 SGHDT, CDR2 YYEEEE.

Only a few counts were recorded for this clone. The chain carries TRBV5-1 and TRBJ1-1; a weak D match, TRBD1 (5 bases). Germline loops: CDR1 SGHRS, CDR2 YFSETQ. Trimming took 6 bases from V and 1 from J, leaving 13 bases between them. The CDR3 extends over 14 amino acids. The CDR3 DNA reads as TGCGCCAGCACCGGACCGGGGACGAACACTGAAGCTTTCTTT. Encoded protein: CASTGPGTNTEAFF. The variable domain in full, completed from reference TRBV5-1 and TRBJ1-1, reads KAGVTQTPRYLIKTRGQQVTLSCSPISGHRSVSWYQQTPGQGLQFLFEYFSETQRNKGNFPGRFSGRQFSNSRSEMNVSTLELGDSALYLCASTGPGTNTEAFFGQGTRLTVV.

Only one count was recorded for this clone. The J gene is TRBJ2-3, the V gene TRBV7-9, with 8 bases fitting TRBD2. This CDR3 comprises 18 residues. Germline assignment: CDR1 SEHNR and CDR2 FQNEAQ (reference sequence). Trimming removed 6 bases from V and 0 bases from J; junction bases left unmatched: 14. The CDR3 reads CASRLSGLAAYSTDTQYF. CDR3 nucleotide sequence: TGTGCCAGCAGACTATCCGGACTAGCTGCTTATAGCACAGATACGCAGTATTTT.